This record looks at one T cell receptor (beta chain) sequence and its context. This clone was observed once. Its recognized antigen is unknown. The sample holds no much larger clone one base away, and base qualities are not on file. These data are taken from a study of T cells in tumors and immune-related adverse events (dated by TCRdb to about 2021). The TCR beta locus was amplified and sequenced with the immunoSEQ assay, yielding bulk TCR Vbeta CDR3 data. From the authors' description of their analysis: CDR3s were excluded if they were non-productive, were shorter than 7 amino acids, or did not start with C or end with F/W. Only specimens with at least 1000 reads were analysed, and clonotypes were defined at the amino acid level. To compute clonality, Pielou's evenness was subtracted from 1. Library sizes were equalized by abundance-weighted random subsampling with replacement, repeated 100 times to report 95% confidence intervals. Repertoire overlap was quantified with the Morisita overlap index, and the top 40 clones per specimen were checked for overlap with the irAE. Sourced from immuneACCESS, this table was stored by TCRdb with only in-frame sequences that have V and J called. A share of the clones is absent; for the studies checked, an unresolved V gene accounts for under half, and the remainder has no known explanation. V and J calls and clone size are as listed in that table; D and trimming were resolved from the DNA. This sample has around 22,000 clones in its table, and about 89% of those were observed once. The ten largest clones capture 1.1% to 1.5% of the sample.

CDR1 LGHNT and CDR2 FRNRAP are derived from the germline V gene. From cysteine to phenylalanine, the CDR3 is 17 amino acids long. The sequence is cut down to CDR3 DNA, 51 bases in frame from base 1. V is shortened by 1 base, J by 2 bases, and the region joining them spans 17 bases. The treatment or condition label here, explained by the study, means: nivolumab (PD-1 blockade) given before sampling. The DNeasy Blood and Tissue Kit was used to extract DNA from the formalin-fixed paraffin-embedded specimens. The chain is made from TRBV12-5 and TRBJ1-2; the D gene assignment is ambiguous. The sequence came from a female donor with metastatic renal cell carcinoma. Sequencing used lymph node tissue, obtained from a patient treated with anti-PD-1 therapy. The CDR3 protein is CASGLDVGPKRNYGYTF. The DNA sequence follows: TGTGCTAGTGGTTTGGACGTTGGACCCAAACGGAACTATGGCTACACCTTC.